Presented here are 30 T cell receptor beta chains from one specimen sequenced in a study of CD8+ T cells in alopecia areata. Sequencing relied on a cDNA template that was reverse transcribed from extracted RNA. Using immunoSEQ multiplex PCR, the repertoire was profiled, and TCRdb retains in-frame clones only, with some absent. The data hold over 95,000 clones, with roughly two fifths observed a single time. The specimen sequenced was CD4+ T cells sorted from blood. These receptors came from a human donor with alopecia areata.

The chain carries TRBV6-1 and TRBJ2-1, with D perhaps TRBD1 (5 bases). Germline V gene lookup returns CDR1 MNHNS and CDR2 SASEGT. This CDR3 region has 14 residues. With 6 bases removed from V and 7 bases from J, the gap between germline ends came to 16 bases. The CDR3 is CASSGTGWGNEQFF. The CDR3 DNA is TGTGCCAGCAGCGGTACAGGTTGGGGTAATGAGCAGTTCTTC.

The V gene is TRBV2, the J gene TRBJ1-2; 7 bases are shared with TRBD1. The germline V gene has CDR1 SNHLY and CDR2 FYNNEI. V lost 7 bases, J lost 2 bases, and 10 bases stayed unmatched. The CDR3 covers 15 residues. CDR3 sequence (DNA): TGTGCCAGCACCAGGGATGAGGGGGCGAACTATGGCTACACCTTC. It codes for CASTRDEGANYGYTF.

CDR3 DNA: TGTGCCAGTAAGGATGGGAGGGGAAACTACGAGCAGTACTTC. Its translation is CASKDGRGNYEQYF. The V and J genes are TRBV2 and TRBJ2-7, with 7 bases identical to TRBD2. With V trimmed by 9 bases and J by 3 bases, 11 bases remained unmatched. CDR3 size: 14 residues. Looked up from germline, CDR1 is SNHLY and CDR2 is FYNNEI. The full variable domain, its missing parts supplied by reference TRBV2 and TRBJ2-7, is EPEVTQTPSHQVTQMGQEVILRCVPISNHLYFYWYRQILGQKVEFLVSFYNNEISEKSEIFDDQFSVERPDGSNFTLKIRSTKLEDSAMYFCASKDGRGNYEQYFGPGTRLTVT.

The chain carries TRBV19 and TRBJ2-4; D call uncertain. From germline, CDR1 is LNHDA and CDR2 SQIVND (reference sequence). Trimming cost V 5 bases and J 6 bases, with 20 bases left between them. This CDR3 is 16 amino acids long. The CDR3 is CASSPKTQAKANIQYF. The CDR3 DNA reads as TGTGCCAGTAGTCCGAAGACCCAAGCCAAGGCAAACATTCAGTACTTC.

V is TRBV5-1 and J is TRBJ2-3, with D hard to call. The V gene's germline CDR1 is SGHRS and CDR2 YFSETQ. V shed 2 bases and J shed 2 bases, with 6 bases lying between them. This CDR3 has 13 residues. In nucleotides, the CDR3 is TGCGCCAGCAGCTTCCGGCCCACAGATACGCAGTATTTT. Amino acids: CASSFRPTDTQYF.

This clone was seen a handful of times. The J gene is TRBJ2-1, the V gene TRBV27; D remains unclear. CDR3 length: 12 residues. Germline V gives CDR1 MNHEY, CDR2 SMNVEV (reference sequence). V was clipped by 5 bases and J by 7 bases, with 9 bases between them. As DNA, the CDR3 is TGTGCCAGCAGTAGACTGGGAAATGAGCAGTTCTTC. It codes for CASSRLGNEQFF.

This clone showed up just a few times. V is TRBV23-1 and J is TRBJ2-6; D ambiguous. TRBV23-1 is an ORF, and what it does is uncertain. The CDR3 is 20 amino acids. The V end was cut by 3 bases, the J end by 0 bases, with 21 bases between. CDR3 in amino acids: CASSHLESKGPLSGANVLTF. The CDR3, as DNA: TGCGCCAGCAGTCATTTAGAGTCAAAAGGACCCCTCTCTGGGGCCAACGTCCTGACTTTC.

This chain joins TRBV30 and TRBJ1-4; tentative D call: TRBD1 (6 bases). Trimming shortened V by 3 bases and J by 8 bases, and 13 bases separated the two germline ends. Germline V lookup: CDR1 GTSNPN, CDR2 SVGIG (reference sequence). The CDR3 has 13 residues. The CDR3 DNA reads TGTGCCTGGAGCGACACAGGGTGGGAAAAACTGTTTTTT. As protein: CAWSDTGWEKLFF.

This clone was counted between two and nine times. The chain uses TRBV2 and TRBJ1-1; D is possibly TRBD1 (6 bases). Germline CDR1 and CDR2: SNHLY and FYNNEI. V was cut by 8 bases and J by 10 bases, with 14 bases left in between. The CDR3 runs to 11 residues. The CDR3 loop reads CASLQGSRAFF. CDR3 DNA: TGTGCCAGCTTACAGGGTTCAAGAGCTTTCTTT.

This clone was seen only a few times. The chain combines TRBV29-1 with TRBJ2-3, with TRBD2 matching over 13 bases. The germline V gene has CDR1 SQVTM and CDR2 ANQGSEA. After removal of 3 bases from V and 2 bases from J, the junction contained 5 bases not matched to a gene. The CDR3 length is 16 residues. The CDR3 spells CSVDLGLAGPTDTQYF. CDR3 nucleotides: TGCAGCGTTGACTTGGGACTAGCGGGACCCACAGATACGCAGTATTTT.

This chain uses TRBV29-1 with TRBJ1-5; D might be TRBD1 (5 bases). The germline V gene has CDR1 SQVTM and CDR2 ANQGSEA. The ends were cut back, 4 bases at V and 6 bases at J, with 13 bases in the middle. This CDR3 contains 13 residues. The DNA for the CDR3 is TGCAGCGTTGGTGGCAGGGAGGGTCAGCCCCAGCATTTT. Amino acids: CSVGGREGQPQHF.

The V and J genes are TRBV29-1 and TRBJ1-5, with 9 bases that match TRBD1. The CDR3 runs 13 residues. From germline, CDR1 is SQVTM and CDR2 ANQGSEA. The ends lost 4 bases at V and 4 bases at J; junction bases unmatched: 2. The CDR3 DNA sequence: TGCAGCGTTGGGGACAGGGAGAATCAGCCCCAGCATTTT. Its translation: CSVGDRENQPQHF. The complete variable domain, with remaining parts taken from reference TRBV29-1 and TRBJ1-5, reads SAVISQKPSRDICQRGTSLTIQCQVDSQVTMMFWYRQQPGQSLTLIATANQGSEATYESGFVIDKFPISRPNLTFSTLTVSNMSPEDSSIYLCSVGDRENQPQHFGDGTRLSIL.

In this sample, this clone turned up a few times. This rearrangement joins TRBV28 to TRBJ2-3; the D gene is possibly TRBD2 (6 bases). The CDR3 consists of 13 residues. V lost 7 bases and J 3 bases, leaving 11 bases between the germline ends. Germline assignment: CDR1 MDHEN and CDR2 SYDVKM. The CDR3 DNA reads as TGTGCCAGCAAGCGGAGCGGGACAGATACGCAGTATTTT. Amino acid sequence: CASKRSGTDTQYF.

The rearrangement uses TRBV27 and TRBJ1-5; 7 nucleotides align to TRBD1. The CDR3 runs to 16 residues. The J segment lost 0 bases and the V segment lost 7 bases, leaving 9 bases of the junction unmatched. CDR1 and CDR2 from the germline V gene are MNHEY and SMNVEV (reference sequence). CDR3 DNA sequence: TGTGCCAGCACTTACCCGACAGGGACTAGCAATCAGCCCCAGCATTTT. Protein sequence: CASTYPTGTSNQPQHF.

This clone turned up a few times. V usage is TRBV6-5 and J usage is TRBJ1-2, with 11 bases fitting TRBD1. The CDR3 is 16 amino acids. Germline V CDR1 and CDR2: MNHEY, SVGAGI. Trimming took 3 bases from V and 4 from J; bases not matched to a gene: 7. CDR3 sequence (DNA): TGTGCCAGCAGTTATTTGGGGACAGGGGGGATCTATGGCTACACCTTC. Its translation: CASSYLGTGGIYGYTF.

This chain uses TRBV29-1 with TRBJ1-2, with a weak D call TRBD1 (6 bases). Germline V CDR1 and CDR2: SQVTM, ANQGSEA. This CDR3 is built from 13 residues. The ends were cut back, 3 bases at V and 6 bases at J, with 14 bases in the middle. DNA for the CDR3: TGCAGCGTTGATCGGTGGGGGGGCGATGGCTACACCTTC. This encodes CSVDRWGGDGYTF.

This clone appeared many times. CDR3 residues: CASSFNSGNTIYF. As DNA, the CDR3 is TGTGCCAGCAGCTTCAACTCTGGAAACACCATATATTTT. The rearrangement uses TRBV7-9 and TRBJ1-3, with D unresolved. The CDR3 has 13 amino acids. V was pared by 3 bases and J by 0 bases, with 3 bases between. Germline assignment: CDR1 SEHNR and CDR2 FQNEAQ (reference sequence).

This rearrangement joins TRBV7-2 to TRBJ1-2; TRBD1 aligns across 7 bases. V was clipped by 4 bases and J by 2 bases; unmatched bases: 10. Germline lookup yields CDR1 SGHTA and CDR2 FQGNSA. The CDR3 has 16 residues. CDR3 in amino acids: CASSSKTGWNNYGYTF. In DNA, the CDR3 is TGTGCCAGCAGCTCAAAGACAGGGTGGAACAACTATGGCTACACCTTC.

The V call is TRBV7-2, the J call TRBJ1-2, with D maybe TRBD1 (6 bases). This CDR3 comprises 16 residues. The V gene lost 6 bases and the J gene lost 6 bases, with 23 bases spanning the gap. CDR1 and CDR2 from the germline V gene are SGHTA and FQGNSA. The CDR3 region is CASSPRTAARAHGYTF. The DNA of the CDR3 is TGTGCCAGCAGTCCCAGGACAGCCGCGAGGGCCCATGGCTACACCTTC.

CDR3 nucleotides: TGCGCCAGCAGCCCGACTAGCGGGGGAACTAACAATGAGCAGTTCTTC. It is translated as CASSPTSGGTNNEQFF. V usage is TRBV4-1 and J usage is TRBJ2-1; the match to TRBD2 covers 12 bases. The CDR3 runs 16 residues. The germline V gene encodes CDR1 MGHRA and CDR2 YSYEKL. With 4 bases clipped from V and 5 bases from J, the junction kept 6 bases outside the gene matches.

The chain couples TRBV29-1 to TRBJ2-7, with TRBD2 identical over 9 bases. Germline V gives CDR1 SQVTM, CDR2 ANQGSEA. The CDR3 length is 14 residues. The junction had 8 bases not matched to a gene; V was cut back by 3 bases and J by 5 bases. CDR3: CSVEVIAGVHEQYF. CDR3 sequence (DNA): TGCAGCGTTGAGGTAATAGCGGGAGTTCACGAGCAGTACTTC.

The chain combines TRBV5-1 with TRBJ2-3; D is possibly TRBD1 or TRBD2 (5 bases each). Trimming shortened V by 0 bases and J by 2 bases, and 13 bases separated the two germline ends. This CDR3 has 16 amino acids. Looked up from germline, CDR1 is SGHRS and CDR2 is YFSETQ. CDR3 protein: CASSLGRDPSTDTQYF. CDR3 nucleotides: TGCGCCAGCAGCTTGGGCCGGGACCCCTCCACAGATACGCAGTATTTT.

In this sample, this clone turned up a few times. This chain connects TRBV7-3 to TRBJ2-7, with D possibly being TRBD2 (5 bases). Between the trimmed V and J ends, which lost 5 bases and 6 bases, there was a span of 14 bases. Germline CDR1 SGHTA, CDR2 FQGTGA. CDR3 size: 13 residues. The CDR3 coding sequence is TGTGCCAGCAGCATAAGACTAAAGGTCGAGCAGTACTTC. Translation: CASSIRLKVEQYF.

This clone was seen more than once but under ten times. The V call is TRBV7-9, the J call TRBJ2-3; 8 bases match TRBD1. With V trimmed by 5 bases and J by 1 base, 5 bases remained unmatched. CDR1 and CDR2 (germline): SEHNR, FQNEAQ (reference sequence). The CDR3 length is 15 residues. The CDR3 sequence: CASSPGQGGTDTQYF. The CDR3 coding sequence is TGTGCCAGCAGCCCCGGACAGGGTGGCACAGATACGCAGTATTTT.

The gene calls are TRBV30 and TRBJ1-1; D unclear. Trimming stripped 0 bases from V and 3 bases from J, with 8 bases between. The germline CDR1 and CDR2 sequences are GTSNPN and SVGIG (reference sequence). CDR3 length: 13 residues. CDR3: CAWSVGGYTEAFF. In DNA, the CDR3 is TGTGCCTGGAGTGTTGGAGGGTACACTGAAGCTTTCTTT.

The chain uses TRBV30 and TRBJ2-3; no reliable D call. Germline V gene sequence: CDR1 GTSNPN, CDR2 SVGIG (reference sequence). CDR3 size: 11 residues. V dropped 2 bases and J dropped 7 bases, with 7 bases sitting between them. DNA for the CDR3: TGTGCCTGGAGTAGTCCTTATACGCAGTATTTT. It specifies CAWSSPYTQYF. The complete variable domain, with remaining parts taken from reference TRBV30 and TRBJ2-3, reads SQTIHQWPATLVQPVGSPLSLECTVEGTSNPNLYWYRQAAGRGLQLLFYSVGIGQISSEVPQNLSASRPQDRQFILSSKKLLLSDSGFYLCAWSSPYTQYFGPGTRLTVL.

The chain carries TRBV5-1 and TRBJ2-5; D is tentatively TRBD1 or TRBD2 (5 bases each). Trimming cost V 2 bases and J 2 bases, with 10 bases left between them. This CDR3 region has 14 residues. Looked up from germline, CDR1 is SGHRS and CDR2 is YFSETQ. CDR3 sequence (DNA): TGCGCCAGCAGCTTATCCGGGACGCAAGAGACCCAGTACTTC. Its protein product is CASSLSGTQETQYF.

This chain joins TRBV5-1 and TRBJ1-4, with 7 positions matching TRBD1. Germline trimming cut 3 bases from V and 3 bases from J; bases unmatched to any gene: 5. CDR3 length: 15 amino acids. Germline assignment: CDR1 SGHRS and CDR2 YFSETQ. The DNA of the CDR3 is TGCGCCAGCAGCTGGAGACAGGGACCTAATGAAAAACTGTTTTTT. This encodes CASSWRQGPNEKLFF.

This clone was counted a few times. This chain joins TRBV19 and TRBJ2-3; 7 bases map to TRBD1. The CDR3 extends over 16 amino acids. After removal of 3 bases from V and 2 bases from J, the junction contained 8 bases not matched to a gene. CDR1 LNHDA and CDR2 SQIVND come from the germline V gene (reference sequence). The CDR3 region has the DNA TGTGCCAGTAGTATTCCGGGACAGACCAACACAGATACGCAGTATTTT. It codes for CASSIPGQTNTDTQYF.

This clone was detected a few times. The chain uses TRBV10-3 and TRBJ2-3; 12 nucleotides agree with TRBD2. The CDR3 extends over 15 amino acids. Germline trimming cut 6 bases from V and 9 bases from J; bases unmatched to any gene: 10. CDR1 and CDR2 (germline): ENHRY, SYGVKD. The CDR3 DNA reads TGTGCCATCAGCTCACCGACTAGCGGGGGTGAGACGCAGTATTTT. Its translation is CAISSPTSGGETQYF.